Listed below are T cell receptor beta chains from one sample, sequenced in a study of tumor-infiltrating lymphocytes in primary liver carcinoma. MiXCR, run by TCRdb on the multiplex PCR reads, gives a single entry per CDR3 protein. In the table there are a few hundred thousand distinct CDR3 sequences, 50% to 75% of which are singletons. The sample comprised peripheral blood. These receptors all stem from a woman in her 30s with primary liver carcinoma and hepatitis B virus infection. Each CDR3 is given with its conserved first and last residue.

v_call	j_call	cdr3_aa
TRBV7-9	TRBJ2-1	CASSLASGSINNEQFF
TRBV4-2	TRBJ2-1	CASSQDPRGSGYNEQFF
TRBV29-1	TRBJ2-1	CSGRDRASYNEQFF
TRBV5-5	TRBJ2-5	CASSLAEGRRETQYF
TRBV7-9	TRBJ1-5	CASSLDQGHQPQHF
TRBV29-1	TRBJ2-2	CSVGDFGLATGELFF
TRBV6-2/TRBV6-3	TRBJ2-1	CASSSPRQFYNEQFF
TRBV12-3/TRBV12-4	TRBJ2-7	CASSLGPSNEQCF
TRBV6-6	TRBJ1-1	CAAGNIGAFF
TRBV12-3/TRBV12-4	TRBJ2-1	CASSLMGRGRDNGQFF
TRBV11-2	TRBJ2-3	CASRSSPGATSTDTQYF
TRBV11-1	TRBJ2-5	CASSSLREGETLYF
TRBV12-3/TRBV12-4	TRBJ2-5	CASSLGTSGALGTQYF
TRBV6-1	TRBJ2-1	CASRKYNEQFF
TRBV12-3/TRBV12-4	TRBJ2-3	CASSFLADTQYF
TRBV4-3	TRBJ2-3	CASSQGAVAGPDTQYF
TRBV4-2	TRBJ2-5	CASSQDRYPRTSGIVETQYF
TRBV6-2/TRBV6-3	TRBJ2-5	CASSTETLDRETQYF
TRBV11-2	TRBJ1-4	CASSFDRDGGKLFF
TRBV5-4	TRBJ2-5	CASSFTTLLGGETQYF
TRBV7-2	TRBJ2-3	CASSLALADTQYF
TRBV11-2	TRBJ2-7	CASSFDIGLYEQYF
TRBV5-4	TRBJ2-2	CASSSSGRADGELFF
TRBV11-2	TRBJ2-1	CASSLQRSDTLKYNEQFF
TRBV6-2/TRBV6-3	TRBJ2-3	CASFPGLEVRRDTQYF
TRBV10-2	TRBJ1-5	CASGEATGAQPQHF
TRBV4-3	TRBJ2-6	CASSQAQGSGANVLTF
TRBV5-1	TRBJ1-2	CASSSPPGDGYTF
TRBV28	TRBJ2-7	CVSSPRRDIPEQYF
TRBV12-3/TRBV12-4	TRBJ2-5	CASSFGRLKEAQYF
TRBV6-5	TRBJ2-2	CASSSSGIGLFF
TRBV2	TRBJ2-7	CASSILGTSCEQYF